The 5 T cell receptor beta chains below come from one sample, sequenced in a study of early T cells in non-severe SARS-CoV-2 infection. TCRdb used MiXCR to reprocess the 5' RACE reads, holding one entry per CDR3 protein. The sample holds around 84,000 distinct CDR3 sequences, roughly an eighth seen once. The sample was whole blood. Every receptor here comes from an adult who was a healthcare worker with PCR-confirmed SARS-CoV-2 infection or an uninfected control (not recorded which).

This clonotype came up a few times. This sequence joins TRBV3-1 and TRBJ1-3, with 7 bases matching TRBD1. There are 14 residues in the CDR3. CDR1 is LGHDT, CDR2 YNNKEL, per germline (reference sequence). After removal of 3 bases from V and 2 bases from J, the junction contained 1 base not matched to a gene. CDR3 sequence reads: CASSHTGAGNTIYF. In nucleotides, the CDR3 is TGTGCCAGCAGCCACACAGGGGCTGGAAACACCATATATTTT.

This clonotype was recorded at least ten times. At one end the junction does not follow the germline gene, possibly because of a read error. The chain's CDR3 is CASSPGQYNEQFF. CDR3 DNA sequence: TGTGCTAGCAGCCCGGGACAATACAATGAGCAGTTCTTC. This sequence joins TRBV7-7 and TRBJ2-1; possible D gene TRBD1, 6 bases. Germline V gives CDR1 SSHAT, CDR2 FNYEAQ (reference sequence). The length of the CDR3 is 13 residues.

In its sample, this clonotype was seen a few times. This rearrangement joins TRBV6-2 or TRBV6-3 to TRBJ2-7; tentative D call: TRBD2 (6 bases). The V gene's germline CDR1 is MNHEY and CDR2 SVGEGT. V was shortened by 8 bases and J by 2 bases, with 10 bases between the two germline ends. The CDR3 sequence is 12 residues long. Here the CDR3 reads CASRDFTYEQYF. The CDR3 nucleotides are TGTGCCAGCCGGGACTTTACCTACGAGCAGTACTTC.

This clonotype was seen many times. CDR3 in amino acids: CASSFPVRHTQYF. The CDR3 nucleotides are TGTGCCAGCAGTTTCCCGGTCAGACATACGCAGTATTTT. This chain links TRBV28 with TRBJ2-3; D is unclear. Germline values: CDR1 MDHEN, CDR2 SYDVKM. Deletions cut 3 bases from V and 7 bases from J, with 11 bases between. This CDR3 has 13 amino acids.

This clonotype was detected only a few times. The rearrangement joins TRBV20-1 to TRBJ2-2; D is unclear. The V and J ends lost 0 bases and 7 bases respectively, with 12 bases between them. Germline CDR1 DFQATT, CDR2 SNEGSKA (reference sequence). The CDR3 covers 14 residues. The DNA of the CDR3 is TGCAGTGCTAGAGAGAGGCTAAAGGGCGGGGAGCTGTTTTTT. Protein product: CSARERLKGGELFF.